This T cell receptor beta chain was captured by sequencing in a study of human T cells and chemical hapten exposure. Study-wide background: From small differences in pooled library volume came most of the variation in per-sample TCR yields. Study results and limitations: Among TCRs, those above 1 in 1000 frequency were unaffected by DPC sensitization.

Germline V CDR1 and CDR2: SEHNR, FQNEAQ (reference sequence). Trimming took 5 bases from V and 5 from J; bases not matched to a gene: 19. The CDR3 is 18 residues long. Total RNA came from unfractionated whole blood. This clonotype was counted a few times. Its antigen is still unknown. TCRdb reprocessed the 5' RACE reads with MiXCR, giving one entry per CDR3 protein. The sample includes approximately 140,000 distinct CDR3 sequences, over 3.5% of them seen just once. The chain is built from TRBV7-9 and TRBJ1-1; 8 bases align to TRBD1. This TCR was recovered from a female donor in good health. CDR3 protein: CASSLPGLQGGLITEAFF. CDR3 DNA: TGTGCCAGCAGCCTCCCGGGGCTACAGGGGGGTCTTATAACTGAAGCTTTCTTT.